The source of this TCR beta chain is a study of blood T cell repertoires in COVID-19. Study summary: The United States, Italy and Spain were the sources of the acute and convalescent COVID-19 samples.

In the original analysis: Amplification of reference gene primers was used by the study to estimate nucleated cell counts. Profiling relied on immunoSEQ multiplex PCR, and the TCRdb table lists in-frame clones only, not all of them. The V and J calls and clone size are taken from that table; D and trimming were inferred from the DNA. The table has about 180,000 clones, 86% seen once. Membership in each cohort depended on participant-reported clinical history. Per germline, CDR1 SNHLY and CDR2 FYNNEI. This CDR3 has 15 residues. V shed 10 bases and J 4 bases; nucleotides not matched to a gene: 10. The count of this clone is one.

This TCR was recovered from a woman in her twenties or thirties who had recovered from COVID-19. Material: PBMCs or T cells enriched from blood (not recorded which). The chain joins TRBV2 to TRBJ1-5, with 10 bases aligning to TRBD1. The CDR3 DNA reads TGTGCCATCCGAGGACAGGGGGAAGTAAATCAGCCCCAGCATTTT. Residues: CAIRGQGEVNQPQHF. The variable domain in full, completed from reference TRBV2 and TRBJ1-5, reads EPEVTQTPSHQVTQMGQEVILRCVPISNHLYFYWYRQILGQKVEFLVSFYNNEISEKSEIFDDQFSVERPDGSNFTLKIRSTKLEDSAMYFCAIRGQGEVNQPQHFGDGTRLSIL.